This entry describes one T cell receptor beta chain. Its antigen remains unknown. PCR amplification relied on 60 Vbeta primers (plus 13 Jbeta primers). Some clones are missing from TCRdb's copy, which holds only in-frame ones; the method was immunoSEQ multiplex PCR. The table includes about 170,000 clones, 75% to 90% detected once. V shed 2 bases and J shed 5 bases, with 9 bases lying between them. CDR3 size: 13 residues. Germline-derived CDR1 and CDR2 are SGHRS and YFSETQ. The record originates from a study of cytomegalovirus exposure and HLA in healthy donors. Study-wide results and limits: A later analysis reportedly found that, within productive TCRs, an Asian-associated ancestry cluster had fewer N-insertions than the mean observed across the approximately 690 donors. Rarity held for most TCR sequences, but there were some public TCRs that occurred in many donors. It was shown in a later analysis that HLA-associated TCR beta chains were more clonally expanded than other, equally common chains. Cytomegalovirus status was reportedly diagnosed by the classifier with high sensitivity and specificity.

The TCR sequence derives from a woman aged 45-60 years in good health and CMV-seropositive. The sequencing sample was made of PBMCs. The rearrangement joins TRBV5-1 to TRBJ2-3; D remains ambiguous. The CDR3 reads CASSLAGGDTQYF. As DNA, the CDR3 is TGCGCCAGCAGCTTAGCCGGTGGAGATACGCAGTATTTT.